One and the same sample provided the 7 T cell receptor beta chains below, sequenced in a study of shared clonotypes between healthy human individuals. CD45RO negativity and positive selection for CCR7 defined naive CD8 cells, a population that excluded terminally differentiated effector memory CD45RA+ cells. TCRdb keeps only in-frame clones here, not all; method: immunoSEQ multiplex PCR. The sample shows 760,000 or so clones, 96% of them seen only once. Sequenced material: naive CD8+ T cells sorted from blood. These receptors were taken from a man aged 25 to 40 in good health.

The chain recombines TRBV5-1 with TRBJ2-7; the D gene is possibly TRBD2 (5 bases). Germline V gene sequence: CDR1 SGHRS, CDR2 YFSETQ. This CDR3 spans 18 amino acids. Trimming cost V 1 base and J 1 base, with 21 bases left between them. CDR3 bases: TGCGCCAGCAGCTTGATCGAGACCTCTAGCATATCATCCTACGAGCAGTACTTC. This translates into CASSLIETSSISSYEQYF.

Notes on this clone: Other DNA sequences within the sample encode an identical CDR3. The chain has TRBV27 and TRBJ2-3; D unresolved. The CDR3 is made up of 13 amino acids. Germline V gene lookup returns CDR1 MNHEY and CDR2 SMNVEV (reference sequence). The V and J ends lost 0 bases and 4 bases respectively, with 5 bases between them. The chain's CDR3 is CASSLSRADTQYF. CDR3 bases: TGTGCCAGCAGTTTATCTAGGGCAGATACGCAGTATTTT.

The chain uses TRBV11-2 and TRBJ2-5, with 8 positions matching TRBD1. Germline V CDR1 and CDR2: SGHAT, FQNNGV. After removal of 4 bases from V and 5 bases from J, the junction contained 6 bases not matched to a gene. The CDR3 is 14 residues long. In DNA form, the CDR3 reads TGTGCCAGCAGCTCCCGGGACAGGCAGGAGACCCAGTACTTC. This codes for CASSSRDRQETQYF.

This clone was recorded once. The chain couples TRBV7-9 to TRBJ2-7, with TRBD2 identical over 11 bases. Germline V gene lookup returns CDR1 SEHNR and CDR2 FQNEAQ (reference sequence). The trim removed 3 bases at V and 4 bases at J, leaving 5 bases unmatched. This CDR3 is built from 15 residues. CDR3 nucleotide sequence: TGTGCCAGCAGCTTCCCACTAGCGGGAGATTACGAGCAGTACTTC. Translating it yields CASSFPLAGDYEQYF.

This clone was seen just once. CDR3 sequence: CASSRVGGENQPQHF. CDR3 nucleotides: TGCGCCAGCAGCCGAGTGGGGGGCGAGAATCAGCCCCAGCATTTT. V gene TRBV4-1 combines with J gene TRBJ1-5; D may be TRBD1 (6 bases). This CDR3 is 15 amino acids long. Trimming took 4 bases from V and 4 from J, leaving 14 bases between them. CDR1 and CDR2 from the germline V gene are MGHRA and YSYEKL.

Here the CDR3 reads CASTLRGLAGQETQYF. As DNA, the CDR3 is TGTGCCAGCACCCTTAGGGGACTAGCGGGCCAAGAGACCCAGTACTTC. V is TRBV11-2 and J is TRBJ2-5, with 12 bases lining up with TRBD2. CDR3 length: 16 residues. The trim removed 7 bases at V and 1 base at J, leaving 7 bases unmatched. CDR1 SGHAT and CDR2 FQNNGV come from the germline V gene.

This chain connects TRBV2 to TRBJ1-2; 7 bases map to TRBD1. V was clipped by 1 base and J by 5 bases; unmatched bases: 7. CDR3 length: 15 residues. Looked up from germline, CDR1 is SNHLY and CDR2 is FYNNEI. CDR3 residues: CASSEGEQGKYGYTF. The CDR3 nucleotides are TGTGCCAGCAGTGAAGGGGAACAGGGGAAATATGGCTACACCTTC.